Shown below are 32 T cell receptor beta chains from a single sample sequenced in a study of blood T cell repertoires in COVID-19. Clones were read by immunoSEQ multiplex PCR, and TCRdb kept only the in-frame ones, dropping some. The table lists around 440,000 clones, 88% of them singletons. The sequencing sample was made of peripheral blood. The receptors shown here come from a woman aged 45-59 years with COVID-19, enrolled during active disease.

This chain uses TRBV7-2 with TRBJ1-1; no firm D call. V was shortened by 5 bases and J by 9 bases, with 16 bases between the two germline ends. CDR3 length equals 13 residues. Germline V gene lookup returns CDR1 SGHTA and CDR2 FQGNSA. The CDR3 bases are TGTGCCAGCAGCCGCGGTCGAGAAAGGCAAGCTTTCTTT. Protein: CASSRGRERQAFF.

The rearrangement joins TRBV6-6 to TRBJ2-1; D unclear. V lost 4 bases, J lost 4 bases, and 11 bases lay in between. In germline, CDR1 is MNHNY, CDR2 SVGAGI (reference sequence). The CDR3 covers 14 residues. CDR3 sequence: CASSLTADYNEQFF. For the CDR3, the DNA is TGTGCCAGCAGTTTAACAGCCGATTACAATGAGCAGTTCTTC.

This sequence joins TRBV9 and TRBJ2-1, with TRBD2 identical over 8 bases. The junction had 14 bases not matched to a gene; V was cut back by 6 bases and J by 0 bases. This CDR3 is built from 18 residues. Germline CDR1 and CDR2: SGDLS and YYNGEE. The CDR3 loop is CASTSYLSLAGSYNEQFF. CDR3 nucleotides: TGTGCCAGCACCTCTTACCTTTCCCTAGCGGGCTCCTACAATGAGCAGTTCTTC.

The V gene is TRBV5-1, the J gene TRBJ1-5; TRBD1 agrees at 9 bases. The ends lost 4 bases at V and 4 bases at J; junction bases unmatched: 12. This CDR3 region has 17 residues. The V gene's germline CDR1 is SGHRS and CDR2 YFSETQ. The CDR3 loop is CASSLGPTGTGNQPQHF. DNA for the CDR3: TGCGCCAGCAGCCTAGGTCCTACCGGGACAGGGAATCAGCCCCAGCATTTT. Full variable domain (outside the CDR3, taken from reference TRBV5-1 and TRBJ1-5): KAGVTQTPRYLIKTRGQQVTLSCSPISGHRSVSWYQQTPGQGLQFLFEYFSETQRNKGNFPGRFSGRQFSNSRSEMNVSTLELGDSALYLCASSLGPTGTGNQPQHFGDGTRLSIL.

In the case of this clone: This specimen includes other DNA sequences encoding the same CDR3. The chain combines TRBV5-1 with TRBJ2-3; perhaps TRBD1 as D (5 bases). The V end lost 5 bases, the J end lost 2 bases, and 15 bases lay between the germline ends. The CDR3 is 15 amino acids. CDR1 is SGHRS and CDR2 is YFSETQ in the germline V gene. Written as DNA, the CDR3 is TGCGCCAGCAGTCTTGACAGCCCGGACACAGATACGCAGTATTTT. Translation gives CASSLDSPDTDTQYF. Filled out from reference TRBV5-1 and TRBJ2-3, the complete variable domain reads KAGVTQTPRYLIKTRGQQVTLSCSPISGHRSVSWYQQTPGQGLQFLFEYFSETQRNKGNFPGRFSGRQFSNSRSEMNVSTLELGDSALYLCASSLDSPDTDTQYFGPGTRLTVL.

This clone has only a few counts. The J gene is TRBJ2-1, the V gene TRBV5-1, with 12 positions matching TRBD1. This CDR3 is built from 17 residues. The ends lost 4 bases at V and 7 bases at J; junction bases unmatched: 12. CDR1 is SGHRS and CDR2 is YFSETQ in the germline V gene. The CDR3 sequence: CASSVVTGTGGGNEQFF. Written as DNA, the CDR3 is TGCGCCAGCAGCGTGGTGACCGGGACAGGGGGCGGGAATGAGCAGTTCTTC.

This chain links TRBV7-3 with TRBJ1-1; D possibly corresponds to TRBD1 (5 bases). This CDR3 has 15 residues. Trimming left V 4 bases short and J 5 bases short, with 17 bases between. Germline assignment: CDR1 SGHTA and CDR2 FQGTGA. The CDR3 reads CASSSPGGVRTEAFF. In DNA, the CDR3 is TGTGCCAGCAGCTCCCCCGGAGGGGTGAGGACTGAAGCTTTCTTT. The whole variable domain, filled in from reference TRBV7-3 and TRBJ1-1, reads GAGVSQTPSNKVTEKGKYVELRCDPISGHTALYWYRQSLGQGPEFLIYFQGTGAADDSGLPNDRFFAVRPEGSVSTLKIQRTERGDSAVYLCASSSPGGVRTEAFFGQGTRLTVV.

V usage is TRBV28 and J usage is TRBJ1-4; D unresolved. V was clipped by 6 bases and J by 4 bases, with 9 bases between them. Germline V lookup: CDR1 MDHEN, CDR2 SYDVKM. The CDR3 length is 13 residues. CDR3 coding DNA: TGTGCCAGCAGCACCTCGGGTAATGAAAAACTGTTTTTT. Its translation: CASSTSGNEKLFF.

This chain connects TRBV12-5 to TRBJ1-2; 7 bases map to TRBD1. With V trimmed by 6 bases and J by 4 bases, 8 bases remained unmatched. This CDR3 has 14 amino acids. Germline CDR1 is LGHNT and CDR2 is FRNRAP. CDR3 DNA sequence: TGTGCTAGTGGGAGGGACAGAGCCGTCTATGGCTACACCTTC. It translates to CASGRDRAVYGYTF.

This chain connects TRBV7-6 to TRBJ2-1; D might be TRBD1 (5 bases). Germline lookup yields CDR1 SGHVS and CDR2 FNYEAQ. Trimming left V 2 bases short and J 0 bases short, with 11 bases between. The CDR3 extends over 16 amino acids. The CDR3 sequence: CASSLQGFSSYNEQFF. As DNA, the CDR3 is TGTGCCAGCAGCTTACAGGGTTTTAGCTCCTACAATGAGCAGTTCTTC.

V and J are TRBV3-1 (or the pseudogene TRBV3-2) and TRBJ1-6; tentative D call: TRBD1 (6 bases). The CDR3 is 14 amino acids. V lost 4 bases and J 9 bases, leaving 13 bases between the germline ends. Germline V lookup: CDR1 LGHDT, CDR2 YNNKEL (reference sequence). The CDR3 bases are TGTGCCAGCAGCCTAGGACAGTCACCTTCACCCCTCCACTTT. Residues: CASSLGQSPSPLHF.

The chain combines TRBV11-3 with TRBJ2-3; 7 nucleotides align to TRBD1. Germline CDR1 is SGHNT and CDR2 is YENEEA. The CDR3 spans 15 residues. After removal of 4 bases from V and 2 bases from J, the junction contained 6 bases not matched to a gene. The CDR3 DNA reads as TGTGCCAGCAGCTCCGGACAGGATAACACAGATACGCAGTATTTT. Translated, it gives CASSSGQDNTDTQYF.

This clone has just one count. The chain carries TRBV19 and TRBJ1-5; no clear D gene. CDR3 length: 14 residues. Deletions cut 3 bases from V and 6 bases from J, with 12 bases between. Germline CDR1 is LNHDA and CDR2 is SQIVND (reference sequence). CDR3 residues: CASSIIGGGQPQHF. The CDR3 nucleotides read TGTGCCAGTAGTATCATCGGCGGAGGTCAGCCCCAGCATTTT.

The rearrangement uses TRBV4-1 and TRBJ1-1; D is unclear. CDR1 and CDR2 from the germline V gene are MGHRA and YSYEKL. Trimming shortened V by 9 bases and J by 11 bases, and 19 bases separated the two germline ends. CDR3 length equals 12 residues. The CDR3: CASTLPGPEAFF. CDR3 nucleotides: TGCGCCAGTACCCTTCCAGGCCCAGAGGCTTTCTTT.

J is TRBJ1-1 and V is TRBV6-5, with 7 bases identical to TRBD1. Germline V gives CDR1 MNHEY, CDR2 SVGAGI. The V segment lost 2 bases and the J segment 6 bases; nucleotides outside the gene matches: 6. There are 14 residues in the CDR3. The CDR3 region has the DNA TGTGCCAGCAGTTACGGACAGGACGGACCTGAAGCTTTCTTT. This translates into CASSYGQDGPEAFF.

Of note for this clone: The identical CDR3 is also encoded by other nucleotide sequences in the sample. The rearrangement uses TRBV19 and TRBJ2-2; 7 nucleotides line up with TRBD2. The CDR3 has 15 residues. Germline CDR1 is LNHDA and CDR2 is SQIVND (reference sequence). The V and J ends lost 2 bases and 1 base, in that order; junction bases with no gene match: 1. CDR3 protein: CASSITGGNTGELFF. Written as DNA, the CDR3 is TGTGCCAGTAGTATAACGGGAGGGAACACCGGGGAGCTGTTTTTT.

The V gene is TRBV7-3, the J gene TRBJ1-2, with D maybe TRBD1 (5 bases). The CDR3 is 14 amino acids. V lost 0 bases, J lost 6 bases, and 11 bases lay in between. Germline lookup yields CDR1 SGHTA and CDR2 FQGTGA. In DNA form, the CDR3 reads TGTGCCAGCAGCTTAACCCGCCCGGGGGATGGCTACACCTTC. This gives the protein CASSLTRPGDGYTF.

This clone appeared a single time. The CDR3 loop reads CASSYTLAGGSDTQYF. The CDR3 bases are TGTGCCAGCAGTTACACACTAGCGGGGGGTTCAGATACGCAGTATTTT. The rearrangement uses TRBV6-5 and TRBJ2-3; 12 nucleotides line up with TRBD2. CDR1 is MNHEY, CDR2 SVGAGI, per germline. The junction had 4 bases not matched to a gene; V was cut back by 2 bases and J by 4 bases. The CDR3 is made up of 16 amino acids.

This clone has only one observation. The chain carries TRBV19 and TRBJ2-7, with D perhaps matching TRBD2 (5 bases). Trimming cost V 1 base and J 5 bases, with 15 bases left between them. CDR3 length: 15 amino acids. Germline CDR1 is LNHDA and CDR2 is SQIVND (reference sequence). CDR3 nucleotide sequence: TGTGCCAGTAGTATAGCGGACCCCGAGGGCCACGAGCAGTACTTC. This gives the protein CASSIADPEGHEQYF.

The V and J genes are TRBV27 and TRBJ1-1; D remains ambiguous. The CDR3 contains 15 residues. The germline CDR1 and CDR2 sequences are MNHEY and SMNVEV (reference sequence). Trimming took 6 bases from V and 1 from J, leaving 15 bases between them. The CDR3 nucleotides are TGTGCCAGCAGCCCTCGGCCGTGGAGGAACACTGAAGCTTTCTTT. Its protein product is CASSPRPWRNTEAFF.

The rearrangement links TRBV30 to TRBJ1-1, with a weak D call TRBD1 (6 bases). Deletions cut 2 bases from V and 1 base from J, with 8 bases between. There are 13 residues in the CDR3. Per germline, CDR1 GTSNPN and CDR2 SVGIG (reference sequence). CDR3 in DNA: TGTGCCTGGAGTTGGGGGCAGAACACTGAAGCTTTCTTT. Encoded protein: CAWSWGQNTEAFF.

The chain recombines TRBV28 with TRBJ1-2, with 7 positions matching TRBD1. Germline lookup yields CDR1 MDHEN and CDR2 SYDVKM. V trimming: 6 bases; J trimming: 2 bases; junction bases outside the gene matches: 3. The CDR3 has 13 amino acids. For the CDR3, the DNA is TGTGCCAGCAGGCCACAGGGGAACTATGGCTACACCTTC. It yields the protein CASRPQGNYGYTF.

This clone was counted only a few times. The genes are TRBV30 and TRBJ1-2, with TRBD1 identical over 7 bases. J was trimmed by 5 bases and V by 0 bases; bases with no gene match: 0. Germline CDR1 is GTSNPN and CDR2 is SVGIG (reference sequence). The CDR3 is 12 amino acids. The CDR3 DNA is TGTGCCTGGAGTGTGGGACAGTATGGCTACACCTTC. Protein sequence: CAWSVGQYGYTF.

The CDR3 region is CASSDRSGQYGDTGELFF. The CDR3 DNA reads TGTGCCAGCAGTGATCGGTCAGGGCAATATGGTGACACCGGGGAGCTGTTTTTT. The V gene is TRBV6-4, the J gene TRBJ2-2; D is possibly TRBD1 (5 bases). The germline V and J ends were trimmed by 3 bases and 3 bases, with 20 bases remaining between them. Germline values: CDR1 MRHNA, CDR2 SNTAGT. This CDR3 region has 18 residues.

The chain links TRBV5-1 to TRBJ1-1; weak D call: TRBD1 (5 bases). Germline V gene lookup returns CDR1 SGHRS and CDR2 YFSETQ. This CDR3 contains 13 residues. Trimming removed 7 bases at V and 5 bases at J, with 15 bases between. The CDR3 sequence: CASLWGGGTEAFF. Here the CDR3 DNA reads TGCGCCAGCCTGTGGGGCGGGGGGACTGAAGCTTTCTTT.

This clone was counted only a few times. The chain has TRBV7-6 and TRBJ1-1, with 7 bases fitting TRBD1. The junction had 6 bases not matched to a gene; V was cut back by 5 bases and J by 0 bases. CDR3 length equals 15 residues. Germline V gene data show CDR1 as SGHVS and CDR2 as FNYEAQ. The CDR3 coding sequence is TGTGCCAGCAGCCGGCTGACAGGGTTGAACACTGAAGCTTTCTTT. Protein sequence: CASSRLTGLNTEAFF.

In this sample, this clone turned up a few times. This chain joins TRBV2 and TRBJ2-1, with 10 bases aligning to TRBD2. This CDR3 contains 14 residues. V was pared by 6 bases and J by 9 bases, with 8 bases of the junction left unmatched. Germline loops: CDR1 SNHLY, CDR2 FYNNEI. DNA of the CDR3: TGTGCCAGCAGAGCTAGCGGGGGTTGGATTGAGCAGTTCTTC. Its protein is CASRASGGWIEQFF.

This sequence joins TRBV4-2 and TRBJ1-6; the D is unclear. V shed 6 bases and J shed 8 bases, with 14 bases lying between them. Germline-derived CDR1 and CDR2 are LGHNA and YNFKEQ. The CDR3 is 14 residues long. CDR3 loop: CASRPGEFDSPLHF. In DNA, the CDR3 is TGTGCCAGCAGGCCCGGGGAGTTCGATTCACCCCTCCACTTT.

The chain combines TRBV27 with TRBJ1-3, with D perhaps TRBD1 (5 bases). The CDR3 contains 14 residues. Germline V gene data show CDR1 as MNHEY and CDR2 as SMNVEV (reference sequence). V was clipped by 3 bases and J by 2 bases, with 8 bases between them. CDR3 nucleotides: TGTGCCAGCAGTTTTCAGGGAACTGGAAACACCATATATTTT. Translation gives CASSFQGTGNTIYF.

This chain joins TRBV27 and TRBJ2-7; 11 nucleotides match TRBD2. There are 14 residues in the CDR3. Germline-derived CDR1 and CDR2 are MNHEY and SMNVEV (reference sequence). With 5 bases clipped from V and 4 bases from J, the junction kept 4 bases outside the gene matches. As DNA, the CDR3 is TGTGCCAGCAGTCCGGGACTAGCGGCATACGAGCAGTACTTC. It yields the protein CASSPGLAAYEQYF.

The chain couples TRBV2 to TRBJ2-6; D call uncertain. Trimming took 8 bases from V and 2 from J, leaving 13 bases between them. This CDR3 is 15 amino acids long. Per germline, CDR1 SNHLY and CDR2 FYNNEI. CDR3 region: CASQDTYAGANVLTF. In DNA form, the CDR3 reads TGTGCCAGCCAAGACACGTACGCTGGGGCCAACGTCCTGACTTTC.

J is TRBJ1-2 and V is TRBV19; D remains ambiguous. CDR1 is LNHDA, CDR2 SQIVND, per germline (reference sequence). There are 13 residues in the CDR3. Trimming took 6 bases from V and 6 from J, leaving 14 bases between them. CDR3 sequence (DNA): TGTGCCAGTAGATCGATGGGAGGCGATGGCTACACCTTC. It is translated as CASRSMGGDGYTF.